These T cell receptor beta chains were read from a single sample in a study of radiation and T cells in renal cell carcinoma. Clones were sequenced by immunoSEQ multiplex PCR, and TCRdb holds only the in-frame ones, with some missing. The repertoire holds roughly 130,000 clones, with 88% as singletons. The specimen comprised blood, sampled from a patient whose treatment included radiotherapy and nephrectomy. The receptors were sampled from a woman between 65 and 79 years old with renal cell carcinoma. CDR3s leave out the opening cysteine and the closing phenylalanine or tryptophan.

TRBV5-8 | ASREGATLSYEQY
TRBV7-3 | ASSPSGGVDTQY
TRBV30 | AWSVLTDTQY
TRBV6-5 | ASSYFREPDTQY
TRBV19 | ASSVQGSSYNSPLH
TRBV7-9 | ASSLASTDRGYGYT
TRBV19 | ATRDQGAGNTIY
TRBV6-5 | ASSSVDTMNTEAF
TRBV7-3 | ASSLYTGENTEAF
TRBV4-3 | ASSQDARVGYGYT
TRBV5-4 | ASSTGTSGVYTGELF
TRBV27 | ASSFQLNTEAF
TRBV6-1 | ASSEQSSSYNEQF
TRBV29-1 | SVGQGAHEQY
TRBV28 | ASSFRQTHSPLH
TRBV5-1 | ASYQTGTGFDEQF
TRBV4-3 | ASSQGDRGPGNTIY
TRBV18 | ASSPPSKETQY
TRBV10-3 | AISRDGDNEQF
TRBV11-2 | ASSLDREGPVQETQY
TRBV9 | ASSPSGAGTYYGYT
TRBV6-6 | ASRRAALGEQY
TRBV19 | ASRSGAKGGVYNQPQH
TRBV5-1 | ASSLSGRTDTQY
TRBV18 | ASSPGQGLTGELF
TRBV7-8 | ASSLGTGYEQY
TRBV5-1 | ASSWGVGTGEEKLF
TRBV5-6 | ASSWKGQGFNEQY
TRBV15 | ATSRVRQGVDEQF
TRBV7-2 | ASSFLRGEKLF
TRBV7-9 | ASSLPGQGFHEQY
TRBV10-1 | ASSEGGIAYEQY
TRBV5-5 | ASSIVVSGGNEKLF